The text below deals with one T cell receptor (beta chain). Its antigen is still unknown. This CDR3 region has 17 residues. V lost 2 bases, J lost 2 bases, and 17 bases lay in between. CDR1 is LNHNV, CDR2 YYDKDF, per germline (reference sequence). These data originate in a study of T cell responses to AZD1222 COVID-19 vaccine. The wider study: Samples with a second dose at about 4 or about 12 weeks were pooled together. Findings and caveats of the study: At baseline, seropositivity was found in only a handful of AZD1222 recipients. In all cases, repertoires were sampled only after the peak T cell response.

Data came from immunoSEQ multiplex PCR; TCRdb stores just in-frame clones and leaves some out. The sample records 68,000 or so clones, almost 90% being singletons. The source material was peripheral blood, sampled on day 0 of AZD1222 vaccination. The clonotype was recovered from an adult in good health. This chain joins TRBV15 and TRBJ2-3, with D possibly being TRBD2 (6 bases). The CDR3, as DNA: TGTGCCACCAGCAGAATCCCCGGGACTCCCCCCACAGATACGCAGTATTTT. Translating gives CATSRIPGTPPTDTQYF.